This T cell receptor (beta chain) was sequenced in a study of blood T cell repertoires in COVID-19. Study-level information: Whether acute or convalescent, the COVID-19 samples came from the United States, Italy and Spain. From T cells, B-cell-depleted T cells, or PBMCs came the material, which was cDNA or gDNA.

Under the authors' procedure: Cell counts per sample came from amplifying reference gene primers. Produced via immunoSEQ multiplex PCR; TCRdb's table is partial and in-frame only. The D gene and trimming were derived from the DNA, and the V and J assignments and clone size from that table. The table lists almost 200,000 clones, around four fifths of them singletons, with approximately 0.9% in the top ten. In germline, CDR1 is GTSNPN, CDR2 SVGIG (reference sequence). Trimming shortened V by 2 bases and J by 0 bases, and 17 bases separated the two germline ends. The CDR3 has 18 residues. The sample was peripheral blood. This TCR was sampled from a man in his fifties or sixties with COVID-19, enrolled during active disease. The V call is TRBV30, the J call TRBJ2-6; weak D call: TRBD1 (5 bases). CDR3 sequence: CAWSYVRQLSSGANVLTF. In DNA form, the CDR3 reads TGTGCCTGGAGTTACGTGCGACAGTTAAGCTCTGGGGCCAACGTCCTGACTTTC.